The 23 T cell receptor beta chains presented below share a single source sample, sequenced in a study of blood T cell repertoires in COVID-19. Clones were sequenced by immunoSEQ multiplex PCR, and TCRdb holds only the in-frame ones, with some missing. The sample yields about 140,000 clones, about three quarters seen once. Material for sequencing was peripheral blood. The receptors derive from a woman at least 80 years old with active or convalescent COVID-19.

This clone was seen only once. The V and J genes are TRBV2 and TRBJ1-6; TRBD1 matches 11 bases. The germline V gene has CDR1 SNHLY and CDR2 FYNNEI. The CDR3 has 15 amino acids. V shed 1 base, J shed 10 bases, and the junction held 3 bases outside the gene matches. This chain's CDR3 is CASSEGTGGASPLHF. CDR3 nucleotide sequence: TGTGCCAGCAGTGAAGGGACAGGGGGCGCGTCACCCCTCCACTTT.

CDR3 loop: CASSQRTGYNSPLHF. For the CDR3, the DNA is TGCGCCAGCAGCCAGAGGACAGGTTATAATTCACCCCTCCACTTT. The V gene is TRBV5-1, the J gene TRBJ1-6; 7 nucleotides line up with TRBD1. V dropped 4 bases and J dropped 4; count of bases not matched to a gene: 5. The germline gives CDR1 SGHRS, CDR2 YFSETQ. The CDR3 runs to 15 residues. Full variable domain (outside the CDR3, taken from reference TRBV5-1 and TRBJ1-6): KAGVTQTPRYLIKTRGQQVTLSCSPISGHRSVSWYQQTPGQGLQFLFEYFSETQRNKGNFPGRFSGRQFSNSRSEMNVSTLELGDSALYLCASSQRTGYNSPLHFGNGTRLTVT.

CDR3 coding DNA: TGTGCCAGCAGCCCCCGCGAGACTGAAGCTTTCTTT. Amino acid sequence: CASSPRETEAFF. The chain is built from TRBV3-1 (or the pseudogene TRBV3-2) and TRBJ1-1; D remains ambiguous. The CDR3 totals 12 residues. With 4 bases removed from V and 5 bases from J, the gap between germline ends came to 8 bases. The germline V gene encodes CDR1 LGHDT and CDR2 YNNKEL (reference sequence).

The rearrangement uses TRBV9 and TRBJ2-2; possibly TRBD1 for D (5 bases). Between the trimmed V and J ends, which lost 0 bases and 11 bases, there was a span of 26 bases. The CDR3 totals 18 residues. Germline lookup yields CDR1 SGDLS and CDR2 YYNGEE. The CDR3 DNA follows: TGTGCCAGCAGCGTAGGCCGGCCAGGGTTGAGGTATCTGACCGAGCTGTTTTTT. Translating gives CASSVGRPGLRYLTELFF. Variable domain in full (rest from reference TRBV9 and TRBJ2-2): DSGVTQTPKHLITATGQRVTLRCSPRSGDLSVYWYQQSLDQGLQFLIQYYNGEERAKGNILERFSAQQFPDLHSELNLSSLELGDSALYFCASSVGRPGLRYLTELFFGEGSRLTVL.

The genes are TRBV6-6 and TRBJ1-1; a weak D match, TRBD1 (5 bases). The CDR3 has 13 amino acids. V gave up 4 bases and J gave up 1 base, with 7 bases separating them. Germline-derived CDR1 and CDR2 are MNHNY and SVGAGI (reference sequence). The CDR3 region has the DNA TGTGCCAGCAGTTTACAGGAGAACACTGAAGCTTTCTTT. Its translation is CASSLQENTEAFF.

CDR3 sequence (DNA): TGTGCCAGCAGCCCCGGTCGTCGGGAGCAGTACTTC. Translating gives CASSPGRREQYF. The chain is built from TRBV12-3 or TRBV12-4 and TRBJ2-7, with unresolved D. CDR3 length equals 12 residues. Trimming took 6 bases from V and 7 from J, leaving 13 bases between them.

The chain is built from TRBV28 and TRBJ2-5, with 11 bases fitting TRBD2. Germline loops: CDR1 MDHEN, CDR2 SYDVKM. This CDR3 is 15 amino acids long. V dropped 7 bases and J dropped 2; count of bases not matched to a gene: 6. CDR3: CASNGASGGQETQYF. DNA for the CDR3: TGTGCCAGCAATGGGGCTAGCGGGGGGCAAGAGACCCAGTACTTC.

V gene TRBV30 combines with J gene TRBJ2-7, with 11 bases matching TRBD2. V was pared by 3 bases and J by 0 bases, with 1 base of the junction left unmatched. The CDR3 totals 14 residues. Germline assignment: CDR1 GTSNPN and CDR2 SVGIG (reference sequence). CDR3 sequence: CAWRGLADSYEQYF. The CDR3 DNA reads as TGTGCCTGGAGGGGACTAGCGGACTCCTACGAGCAGTACTTC.

The chain employs TRBV6-5 and TRBJ1-4; D remains ambiguous. The CDR3 runs to 14 residues. The ends were cut back, 7 bases at V and 3 bases at J, with 12 bases in the middle. Looked up from germline, CDR1 is MNHEY and CDR2 is SVGAGI. The CDR3 bases are TGTGCCAGCAAAACAGATTTCGCTAATGAAAAACTGTTTTTT. Translating gives CASKTDFANEKLFF.

The J gene is TRBJ1-1, the V gene TRBV21-1; the table names TRBD1, a call not compared with the DNA. TRBV21-1 is described as a pseudogene. The CDR3 is 18 residues long. The CDR3, as DNA: TGTGCCAGCCGCCGCCTCGTTCCGAGCAGGGCCCGGAACACTGAAGCTTTCTTT. It yields the protein CASRRLVPSRARNTEAFF.

For this clone: At one of its ends the junction is not consistent with the germline gene, which may arise from a read error. This rearrangement joins TRBV18 to TRBJ1-6, with D perhaps matching TRBD1 (5 bases). Germline V gene sequence: CDR1 KGHSH, CDR2 LQKENI. The CDR3 is 16 amino acids. The CDR3 bases are TGTGCCAGCTCACCTCGACAGCTTAGCTATGATTCACCCCTCCACTTT. It encodes CASSPRQLSYDSPLHF. Combining the CDR3 with reference TRBV18 and TRBJ1-6 gives the whole variable domain NAGVMQNPRHLVRRRGQEARLRCSPMKGHSHVYWYRQLPEEGLKFMVYLQKENIIDESGMPKERFSAEFPKEGPSILRIQQVVRGDSAAYFCASSPRQLSYDSPLHFGNGTRLTVT.

The rearrangement links TRBV29-1 to TRBJ1-1; a possible D gene is TRBD1 (5 bases). V gave up 8 bases and J gave up 0 bases, with 13 bases separating them. Germline CDR1 SQVTM, CDR2 ANQGSEA. CDR3 length: 13 amino acids. The CDR3: CSSRTPMNTEAFF. The CDR3 region has the DNA TGCAGCAGTCGGACACCTATGAACACTGAAGCTTTCTTT.

This chain connects TRBV19 to TRBJ2-7; 8 nucleotides match TRBD1. V was pared by 7 bases and J by 5 bases, with 16 bases of the junction left unmatched. CDR3 length: 16 amino acids. CDR1 and CDR2 (germline): LNHDA, SQIVND (reference sequence). In DNA, the CDR3 is TGTGCCAGTACCATGGGGGACAGGCTCCTCGGCGACGAGCAGTACTTC. Protein sequence: CASTMGDRLLGDEQYF.

Only one count was recorded for this clone. The chain is built from TRBV19 and TRBJ1-5, with 10 bases aligning to TRBD1. Germline trimming cut 3 bases from V and 7 bases from J; bases unmatched to any gene: 3. In germline, CDR1 is LNHDA, CDR2 SQIVND (reference sequence). The CDR3 length is 14 residues. This CDR3 is CASSIGTGDQPQHF. The DNA for the CDR3 is TGTGCCAGTAGTATTGGGACAGGGGACCAGCCCCAGCATTTT.

About this clone: A much more abundant neighbour one base away suggests this may be a read error. The gene calls are TRBV6-6 and TRBJ1-2; TRBD1 agrees at 8 bases. The CDR3 spans 13 residues. From germline, CDR1 is MNHNY and CDR2 SVGAGI (reference sequence). The junction had 2 bases not matched to a gene; V was cut back by 5 bases and J by 3 bases. This chain's CDR3 is CASSLQGDYGYTF. Here the CDR3 DNA reads TGTGCCAGCAGTCTACAGGGGGACTATGGCTACACCTTC.

This chain uses TRBV2 with TRBJ2-3; TRBD2 is a possible D gene (6 bases). The CDR3 is 15 residues long. V shed 9 bases and J shed 3 bases, with 19 bases lying between them. Germline V gene sequence: CDR1 SNHLY, CDR2 FYNNEI. This chain's CDR3 is CARDGGLKRTDTQYF. The CDR3 nucleotides read TGTGCCAGGGATGGAGGGCTAAAAAGAACAGATACGCAGTATTTT.

The chain uses TRBV3-1 (or the pseudogene TRBV3-2) and TRBJ1-5; no firm D call. Looked up from germline, CDR1 is LGHDT and CDR2 is YNNKEL (reference sequence). Trimming removed 3 bases at V and 3 bases at J, with 12 bases between. This CDR3 contains 15 residues. The chain's CDR3 is CASSQKRNPNQPQHF. For the CDR3, the DNA is TGTGCCAGCAGCCAGAAGCGGAATCCCAATCAGCCCCAGCATTTT.

The rearrangement uses TRBV3-1 (or the pseudogene TRBV3-2) and TRBJ2-5, with D possibly matching TRBD2 (6 bases). The V gene's germline CDR1 is LGHDT and CDR2 YNNKEL (reference sequence). The CDR3 has 14 amino acids. V lost 5 bases and J lost 3, with 13 bases in between. The CDR3 nucleotides are TGTGCCAGCAGCACACGGCGCGGGAAAGAGACCCAGTACTTC. Protein: CASSTRRGKETQYF.

The chain links TRBV6-4 to TRBJ1-4; 8 nucleotides agree with TRBD1. Losses at the gene ends were 7 bases for V and 5 bases for J; bases not matched to a gene: 12. From germline, CDR1 is MRHNA and CDR2 SNTAGT. CDR3 size: 16 residues. The CDR3 sequence is CASIPSRAGGNEKLFF. The DNA for the CDR3 is TGTGCCAGCATCCCATCACGGGCAGGGGGCAATGAAAAACTGTTTTTT.

The chain employs TRBV7-3 and TRBJ2-3; D is perhaps TRBD2 (5 bases). The CDR3 has 15 amino acids. V lost 5 bases to trimming and J lost 2 bases, with 14 bases between them. Germline loops: CDR1 SGHTA, CDR2 FQGTGA. The CDR3 DNA reads as TGTGCCAGCAGCCTTACGGGAACCACCACAGATACGCAGTATTTT. It yields the protein CASSLTGTTTDTQYF.

The rearrangement uses TRBV6-5 and TRBJ2-2, with unresolved D. CDR3 size: 13 residues. Germline CDR1 and CDR2: MNHEY and SVGAGI. V was trimmed by 5 bases and J by 4 bases, leaving 8 bases between them. The CDR3 reads CASSRSGTGELFF. As DNA, the CDR3 is TGTGCCAGCAGTCGGTCGGGCACCGGGGAGCTGTTTTTT.

The CDR3 spells CASTELGEGVNYGYTF. CDR3 bases: TGTGCCAGCACCGAACTGGGGGAGGGAGTTAACTATGGCTACACCTTC. The chain couples TRBV28 to TRBJ1-2; perhaps TRBD1 as D (5 bases). Germline loops: CDR1 MDHEN, CDR2 SYDVKM. Trimming stripped 7 bases from V and 1 base from J, with 19 bases between. This CDR3 has 16 residues.

The V and J genes are TRBV6-5 and TRBJ1-1, with 7 bases matching TRBD1. J was trimmed by 1 base and V by 6 bases; bases with no gene match: 5. Germline V gene data show CDR1 as MNHEY and CDR2 as SVGAGI. The CDR3 loop spans 14 amino acids. The CDR3 bases are TGTGCCAGCAGGGAGGGACAGCCGAACACTGAAGCTTTCTTT. Translating gives CASREGQPNTEAFF.